The rows below give T cell receptor beta chains drawn from one sample of a study of T cell responses to AZD1222 COVID-19 vaccine. Generated by immunoSEQ multiplex PCR, the TCRdb table keeps only in-frame clones and is missing some. The sample shows around 100,000 clones, over 90% of them seen only once. The material sequenced was peripheral blood, taken on day 0 of AZD1222 vaccination. The receptor set was obtained from an adult in good health. Each CDR3 is given with its conserved first and last residue. Fields, in order: J gene, V gene, D gene, CDR3 protein, CDR3 DNA. D genes are given only for firm matches.

>TRBJ2-5|TRBV3-1/TRBV3-2|TRBD2
CASSQGGSNEETQYF
TGTGCCAGCAGCCAGGGCGGGAGTAATGAAGAGACCCAGTACTTC
>TRBJ2-2|TRBV30|-
CAWSSHSPTNTGELFF
TGTGCCTGGAGTTCCCACTCACCGACGAACACCGGGGAGCTGTTTTTT
>TRBJ2-3|TRBV19|TRBD2
CASRITSGRTTDTQYF
TGTGCCAGTAGAATTACTAGCGGGAGAACCACAGATACGCAGTATTTT
>TRBJ2-1|TRBV15|TRBD2
CATSRGAGDRFF
TGTGCCACCAGCAGAGGCGCGGGAGATCGGTTCTTC
>TRBJ1-3|TRBV29-1|-
CSVEDWGGSDGNTIYF
TGCAGCGTTGAAGATTGGGGGGGCTCGGACGGAAACACCATATATTTT
>TRBJ1-1|TRBV30|TRBD1
CAWSSRGRATEAFF
TGTGCCTGGAGCTCCAGGGGGCGGGCCACTGAAGCTTTCTTT
>TRBJ2-5|TRBV7-8|TRBD1
CASSLPGQGQYF
TGTGCCAGCAGCTTACCAGGACAGGGCCAGTACTTC
>TRBJ2-6|TRBV6-6|-
CASSPPRGPGANVLTF
TGTGCCAGCAGCCCTCCCAGGGGTCCCGGGGCCAACGTCCTGACTTTC
>TRBJ2-1|TRBV29-1|TRBD2
CSARGTAGTSGNNEQFF
TGCAGCGCCAGAGGGACTGCTGGGACTAGCGGAAACAATGAGCAGTTCTTC
>TRBJ2-5|TRBV28|-
CASSTSPGPGETQYF
TGTGCCAGCAGTACCAGCCCCGGACCGGGAGAGACCCAGTACTTC